The source of this T cell receptor (beta chain) is a study of T cells in Graves' hyperthyroidism and ophthalmopathy. RNA transcripts served as the template for amplifying TCR beta CDR3 regions. First-round RT-PCR with HTBI primers amplified the TCR CDR3 region. One entry per CDR3 protein, called by TCRdb with MiXCR from the multiplex PCR reads. The sample yields 550,000 to 600,000 distinct CDR3 sequences, over 15% seen once. This clonotype was counted once. Because the CDR3 is missing its conserved closing phenylalanine or tryptophan, this is likely a read error. Germline V gives CDR1 WNHNN, CDR2 SYGVQD (reference sequence). The CDR3 spans 15 residues. J gave up 1 base and V 7 bases, and 8 bases lay outside the gene matches.

The V gene is TRBV10-1, the J gene TRBJ2-3; 7 positions match TRBD2. Sequenced input: blood. The TCR sequence derives from a woman under 30 with Graves' hyperthyroidism. The CDR3 loop reads CASILIAGGTDTQYV. In DNA, the CDR3 is TGCGCCAGCATATTAATAGCGGGCGGCACAGATACGCAGTATGTT.